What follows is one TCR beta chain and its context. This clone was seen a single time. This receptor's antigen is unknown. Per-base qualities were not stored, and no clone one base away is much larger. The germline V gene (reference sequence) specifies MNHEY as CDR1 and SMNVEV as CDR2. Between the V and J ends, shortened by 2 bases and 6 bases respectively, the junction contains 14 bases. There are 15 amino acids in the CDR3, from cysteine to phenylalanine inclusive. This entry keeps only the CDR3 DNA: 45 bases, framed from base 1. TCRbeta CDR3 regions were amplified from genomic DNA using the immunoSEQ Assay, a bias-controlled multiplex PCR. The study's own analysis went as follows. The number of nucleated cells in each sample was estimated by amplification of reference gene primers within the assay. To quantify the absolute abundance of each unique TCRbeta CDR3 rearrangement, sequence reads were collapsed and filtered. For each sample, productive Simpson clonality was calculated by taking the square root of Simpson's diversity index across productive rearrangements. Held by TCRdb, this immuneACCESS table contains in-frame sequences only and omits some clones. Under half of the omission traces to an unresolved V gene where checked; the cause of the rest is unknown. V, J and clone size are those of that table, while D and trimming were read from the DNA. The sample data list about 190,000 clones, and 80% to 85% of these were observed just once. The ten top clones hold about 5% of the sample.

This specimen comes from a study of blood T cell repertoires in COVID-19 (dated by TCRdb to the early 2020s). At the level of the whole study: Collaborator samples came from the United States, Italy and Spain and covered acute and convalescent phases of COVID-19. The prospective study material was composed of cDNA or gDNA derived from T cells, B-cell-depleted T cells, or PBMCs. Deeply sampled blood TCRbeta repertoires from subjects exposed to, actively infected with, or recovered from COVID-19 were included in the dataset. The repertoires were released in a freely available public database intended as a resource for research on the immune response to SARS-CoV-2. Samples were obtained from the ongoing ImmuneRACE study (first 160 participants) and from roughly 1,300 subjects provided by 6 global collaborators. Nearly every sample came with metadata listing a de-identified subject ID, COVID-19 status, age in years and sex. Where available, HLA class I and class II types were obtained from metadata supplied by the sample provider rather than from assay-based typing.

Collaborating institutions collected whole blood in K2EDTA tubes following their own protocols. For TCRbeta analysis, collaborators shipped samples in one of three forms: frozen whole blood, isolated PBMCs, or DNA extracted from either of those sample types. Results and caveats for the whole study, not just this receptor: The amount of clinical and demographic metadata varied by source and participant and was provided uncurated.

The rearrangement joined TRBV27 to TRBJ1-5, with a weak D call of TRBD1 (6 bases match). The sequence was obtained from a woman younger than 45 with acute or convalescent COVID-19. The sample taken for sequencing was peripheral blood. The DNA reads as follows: TGTGCCAGCAGTTTACGTCCGGGACAAGGTCAGCCCCAGCATTTT. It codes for CASSLRPGQGQPQHF.